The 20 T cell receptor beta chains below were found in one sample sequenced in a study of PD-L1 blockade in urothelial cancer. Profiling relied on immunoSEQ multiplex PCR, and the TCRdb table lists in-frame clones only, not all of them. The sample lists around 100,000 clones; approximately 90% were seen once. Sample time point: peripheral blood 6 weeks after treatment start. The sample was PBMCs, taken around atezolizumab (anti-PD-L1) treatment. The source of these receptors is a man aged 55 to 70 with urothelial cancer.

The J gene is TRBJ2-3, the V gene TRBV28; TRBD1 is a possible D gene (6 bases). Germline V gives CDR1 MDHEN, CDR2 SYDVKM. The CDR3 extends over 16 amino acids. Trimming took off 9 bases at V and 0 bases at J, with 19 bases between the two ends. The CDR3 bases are TGTGCCAGTCTAGCCGGGACACAATATAGCACAGATACGCAGTATTTT. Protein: CASLAGTQYSTDTQYF. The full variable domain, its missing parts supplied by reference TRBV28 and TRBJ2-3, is DVKVTQSSRYLVKRTGEKVFLECVQDMDHENMFWYRQDPGLGLRLIYFSYDVKMKEKGDIPEGYSVSREKKERFSLILESASTNQTSMYLCASLAGTQYSTDTQYFGPGTRLTVL.

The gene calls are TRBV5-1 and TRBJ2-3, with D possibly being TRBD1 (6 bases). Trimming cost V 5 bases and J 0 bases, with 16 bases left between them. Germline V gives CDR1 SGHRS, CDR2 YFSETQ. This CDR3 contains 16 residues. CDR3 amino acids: CASSQHGTPSTDTQYF. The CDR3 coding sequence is TGCGCCAGCAGTCAACACGGGACACCAAGCACAGATACGCAGTATTTT. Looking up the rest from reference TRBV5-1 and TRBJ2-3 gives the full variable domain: KAGVTQTPRYLIKTRGQQVTLSCSPISGHRSVSWYQQTPGQGLQFLFEYFSETQRNKGNFPGRFSGRQFSNSRSEMNVSTLELGDSALYLCASSQHGTPSTDTQYFGPGTRLTVL.

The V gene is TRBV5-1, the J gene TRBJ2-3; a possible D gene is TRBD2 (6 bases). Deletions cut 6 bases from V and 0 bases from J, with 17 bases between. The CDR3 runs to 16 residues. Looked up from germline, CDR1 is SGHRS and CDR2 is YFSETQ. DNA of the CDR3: TGCGCCAGCACCCAGAGCGGGTTAACTAGCACAGATACGCAGTATTTT. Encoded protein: CASTQSGLTSTDTQYF.

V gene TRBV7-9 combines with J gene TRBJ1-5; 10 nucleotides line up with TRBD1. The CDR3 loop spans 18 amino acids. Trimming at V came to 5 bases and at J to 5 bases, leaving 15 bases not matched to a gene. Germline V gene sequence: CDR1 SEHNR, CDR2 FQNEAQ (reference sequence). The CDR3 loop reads CASSPYSGTGASDQPQHF. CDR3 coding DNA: TGTGCCAGCAGCCCTTACTCCGGGACAGGGGCTTCAGATCAGCCCCAGCATTTT.

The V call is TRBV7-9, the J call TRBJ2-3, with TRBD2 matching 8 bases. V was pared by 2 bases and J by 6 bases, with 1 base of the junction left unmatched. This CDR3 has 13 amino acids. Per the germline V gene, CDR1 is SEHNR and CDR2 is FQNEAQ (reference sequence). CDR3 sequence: CASSLTGGDTQYF. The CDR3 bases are TGTGCCAGCAGCTTAACGGGGGGGGATACGCAGTATTTT.

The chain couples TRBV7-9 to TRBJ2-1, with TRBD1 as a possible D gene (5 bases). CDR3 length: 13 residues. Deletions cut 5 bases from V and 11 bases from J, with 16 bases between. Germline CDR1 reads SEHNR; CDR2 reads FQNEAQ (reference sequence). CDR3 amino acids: CASSLLEGAKQFF. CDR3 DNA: TGTGCCAGCAGCCTACTCGAAGGGGCTAAGCAGTTCTTC. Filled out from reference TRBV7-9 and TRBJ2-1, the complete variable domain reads DTGVSQNPRHKITKRGQNVTFRCDPISEHNRLYWYRQTLGQGPEFLTYFQNEAQLEKSRLLSDRFSAERPKGSFSTLEIQRTEQGDSAMYLCASSLLEGAKQFFGPGTRLTVL.

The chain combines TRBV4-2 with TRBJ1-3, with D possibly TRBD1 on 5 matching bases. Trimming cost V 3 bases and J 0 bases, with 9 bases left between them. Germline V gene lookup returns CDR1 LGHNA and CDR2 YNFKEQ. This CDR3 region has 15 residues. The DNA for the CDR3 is TGTGCCAGCAGCCACAGGGAATACTCTGGAAACACCATATATTTT. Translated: CASSHREYSGNTIYF.

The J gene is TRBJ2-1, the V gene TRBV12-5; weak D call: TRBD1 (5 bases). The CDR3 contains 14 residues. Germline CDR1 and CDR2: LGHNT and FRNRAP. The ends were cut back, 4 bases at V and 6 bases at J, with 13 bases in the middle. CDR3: CASGSGMAGNEQFF. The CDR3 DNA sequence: TGTGCTAGTGGTTCAGGGATGGCAGGCAATGAGCAGTTCTTC.

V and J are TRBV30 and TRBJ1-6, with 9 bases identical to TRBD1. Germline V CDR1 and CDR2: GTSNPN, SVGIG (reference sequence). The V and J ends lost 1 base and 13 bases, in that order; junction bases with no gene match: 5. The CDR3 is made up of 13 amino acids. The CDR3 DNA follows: TGTGCCTGGAGTGGGACAGGGGTATTTCCCCTCCACTTT. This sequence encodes CAWSGTGVFPLHF. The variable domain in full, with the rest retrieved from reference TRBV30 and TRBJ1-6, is SQTIHQWPATLVQPVGSPLSLECTVEGTSNPNLYWYRQAAGRGLQLLFYSVGIGQISSEVPQNLSASRPQDRQFILSSKKLLLSDSGFYLCAWSGTGVFPLHFGNGTRLTVT.

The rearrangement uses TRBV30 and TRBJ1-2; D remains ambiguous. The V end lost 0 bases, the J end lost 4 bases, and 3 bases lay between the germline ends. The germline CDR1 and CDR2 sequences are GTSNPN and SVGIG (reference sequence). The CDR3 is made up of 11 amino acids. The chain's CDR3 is CAWSVLYGYTF. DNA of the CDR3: TGTGCCTGGAGTGTACTCTATGGCTACACCTTC. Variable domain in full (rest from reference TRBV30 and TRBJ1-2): SQTIHQWPATLVQPVGSPLSLECTVEGTSNPNLYWYRQAAGRGLQLLFYSVGIGQISSEVPQNLSASRPQDRQFILSSKKLLLSDSGFYLCAWSVLYGYTFGSGTRLTVV.

DNA of the CDR3: TGTGCCAGCAGCGCCCGGGGGGGCCACCAAGACAATGAGCAGTTCTTC. This encodes CASSARGGHQDNEQFF. The chain couples TRBV7-2 to TRBJ2-1, with TRBD2 matching over 8 bases. Germline lookup yields CDR1 SGHTA and CDR2 FQGNSA. The CDR3 has 16 amino acids. V shed 5 bases, J shed 5 bases, and the junction held 11 bases outside the gene matches.

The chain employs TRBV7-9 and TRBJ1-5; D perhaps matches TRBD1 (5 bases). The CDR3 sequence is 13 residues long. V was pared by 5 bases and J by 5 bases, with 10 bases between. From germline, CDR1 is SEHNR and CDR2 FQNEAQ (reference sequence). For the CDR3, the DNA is TGTGCCAGCAGCGAGGGGAGGGATCAGCCCCAGCATTTT. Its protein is CASSEGRDQPQHF.

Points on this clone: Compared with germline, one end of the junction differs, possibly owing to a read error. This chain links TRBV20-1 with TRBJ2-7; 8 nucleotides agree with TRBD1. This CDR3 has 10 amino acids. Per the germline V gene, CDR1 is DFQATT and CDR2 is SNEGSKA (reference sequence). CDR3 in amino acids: CSARRDRIFF. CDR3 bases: TGCAGTGCTAGGAGGGACAGGATCTTCTTC.

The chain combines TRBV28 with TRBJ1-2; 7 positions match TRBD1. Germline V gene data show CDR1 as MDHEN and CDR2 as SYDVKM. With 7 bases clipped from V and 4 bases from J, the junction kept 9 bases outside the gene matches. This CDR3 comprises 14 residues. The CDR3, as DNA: TGTGCCAGCACCCCCCCGGGACAGCCCTATGGCTACACCTTC. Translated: CASTPPGQPYGYTF.

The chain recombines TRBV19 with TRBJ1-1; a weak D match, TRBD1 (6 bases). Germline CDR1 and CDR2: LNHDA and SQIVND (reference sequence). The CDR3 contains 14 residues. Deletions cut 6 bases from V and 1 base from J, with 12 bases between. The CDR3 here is CASSPTGGNTEAFF. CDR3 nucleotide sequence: TGTGCCAGTAGCCCGACAGGAGGGAACACTGAAGCTTTCTTT.

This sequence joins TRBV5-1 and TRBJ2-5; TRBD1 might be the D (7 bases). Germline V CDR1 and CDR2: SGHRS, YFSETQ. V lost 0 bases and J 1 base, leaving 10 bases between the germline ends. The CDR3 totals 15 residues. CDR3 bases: TGCGCCAGCAGCTTGGGGCAGGGGGGCCAAGAGACCCAGTACTTC. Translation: CASSLGQGGQETQYF.

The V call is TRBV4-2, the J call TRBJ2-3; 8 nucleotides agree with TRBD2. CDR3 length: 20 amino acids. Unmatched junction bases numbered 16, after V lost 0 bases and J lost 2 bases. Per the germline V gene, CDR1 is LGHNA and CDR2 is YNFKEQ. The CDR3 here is CASSQERAQRGSPTTDTQYF. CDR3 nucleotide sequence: TGTGCCAGCAGCCAAGAAAGGGCCCAGCGGGGGTCCCCAACCACAGATACGCAGTATTTT.

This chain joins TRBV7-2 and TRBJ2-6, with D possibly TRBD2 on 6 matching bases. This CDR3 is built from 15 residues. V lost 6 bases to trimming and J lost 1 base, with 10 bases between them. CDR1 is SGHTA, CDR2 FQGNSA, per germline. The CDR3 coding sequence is TGTGCCAGCAGGTCCGGAGGGTCTGGGGCCAACGTCCTGACTTTC. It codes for CASRSGGSGANVLTF.

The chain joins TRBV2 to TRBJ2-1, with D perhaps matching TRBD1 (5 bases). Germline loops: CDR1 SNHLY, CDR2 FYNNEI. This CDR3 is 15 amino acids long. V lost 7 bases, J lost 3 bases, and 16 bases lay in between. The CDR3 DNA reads TGTGCCAGCACCCCGCATCAGGGCGGCTACAATGAGCAGTTCTTC. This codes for CASTPHQGGYNEQFF.

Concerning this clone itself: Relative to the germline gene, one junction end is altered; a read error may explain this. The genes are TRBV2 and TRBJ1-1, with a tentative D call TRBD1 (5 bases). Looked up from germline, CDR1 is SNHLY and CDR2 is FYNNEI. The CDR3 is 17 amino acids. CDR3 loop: CASSGKPSQGMKTEAFF. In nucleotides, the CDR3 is TGTGCCAGCAGTGGTAAGCCTTCTCAGGGAATGAAGACTGAAGCTTTCTTT.